Below are 32 T cell receptor beta chains sequenced from a single sample in a study of technical replicates of blood from a few donors. Here immunoSEQ multiplex PCR was the method, and the copy in TCRdb shows in-frame clones only, minus some. Seen here are 80,000 to 95,000 clones, approximately 93% observed once, and the top ten hold around 0.25%. Material for sequencing was T cells isolated from PBMCs. These receptors originate from a human donor in good health.

The rearrangement uses TRBV12-5 and TRBJ2-2, with 8 bases identical to TRBD2. The ends lost 3 bases at V and 5 bases at J; junction bases unmatched: 8. Germline V lookup: CDR1 LGHNT, CDR2 FRNRAP. This CDR3 spans 16 amino acids. CDR3 region: CASGFTAGVSTGELFF. CDR3 DNA sequence: TGTGCTAGTGGTTTTACAGCGGGAGTGTCAACCGGGGAGCTGTTTTTT.

Only a few counts were recorded for this clone. The J gene is TRBJ2-5, the V gene TRBV30; 8 positions agree with TRBD1. Unmatched junction bases numbered 3, after V lost 2 bases and J lost 1 base. Germline lookup yields CDR1 GTSNPN and CDR2 SVGIG (reference sequence). CDR3 length: 14 residues. The CDR3 sequence: CAWSKGQGQETQYF. The DNA for the CDR3 is TGTGCCTGGAGTAAAGGACAGGGCCAAGAGACCCAGTACTTC. Combining the CDR3 with reference TRBV30 and TRBJ2-5 gives the whole variable domain SQTIHQWPATLVQPVGSPLSLECTVEGTSNPNLYWYRQAAGRGLQLLFYSVGIGQISSEVPQNLSASRPQDRQFILSSKKLLLSDSGFYLCAWSKGQGQETQYFGPGTRLLVL.

This rearrangement joins TRBV27 to TRBJ1-2; unclear D gene. Germline lookup yields CDR1 MNHEY and CDR2 SMNVEV (reference sequence). Trimming took off 11 bases at V and 8 bases at J, with 12 bases between the two ends. There are 10 residues in the CDR3. The CDR3 region has the DNA TGTGCCCCCCTGGGAGGAGGCTACACCTTC. Protein: CAPLGGGYTF.

The genes are TRBV30 and TRBJ2-1; 8 nucleotides match TRBD1. V dropped 1 base and J dropped 4; count of bases not matched to a gene: 9. Germline V CDR1 and CDR2: GTSNPN, SVGIG (reference sequence). The CDR3 length is 16 residues. The CDR3 sequence is CAWSDLGTGLYNEQFF. The CDR3 nucleotides are TGTGCCTGGAGTGACTTGGGGACAGGTCTATACAATGAGCAGTTCTTC. Drawing the rest from reference TRBV30 and TRBJ2-1, the complete variable domain is SQTIHQWPATLVQPVGSPLSLECTVEGTSNPNLYWYRQAAGRGLQLLFYSVGIGQISSEVPQNLSASRPQDRQFILSSKKLLLSDSGFYLCAWSDLGTGLYNEQFFGPGTRLTVL.

The rearrangement joins TRBV28 to TRBJ2-3, with D perhaps TRBD2 (5 bases). The V and J ends lost 5 bases and 3 bases respectively, with 12 bases between them. CDR1 and CDR2 from the germline V gene are MDHEN and SYDVKM. This CDR3 region has 14 residues. The CDR3 spells CASSERESTDTQYF. As DNA, the CDR3 is TGTGCCAGCAGTGAAAGGGAGTCAACAGATACGCAGTATTTT.

CDR3 DNA: TGTGCCAGCAGCACAGTTCAGGGCAGGGGCTTAGCAACTAATGAAAAACTGTTTTTT. This codes for CASSTVQGRGLATNEKLFF. The rearrangement joins TRBV7-9 to TRBJ1-4; TRBD1 might be the D (6 bases). The CDR3 has 19 residues. CDR1 is SEHNR, CDR2 FQNEAQ, per germline (reference sequence). V lost 5 bases, J lost 0 bases, and 22 bases lay in between.

This chain joins TRBV4-1 and TRBJ1-2; D might be TRBD1 (6 bases). The CDR3 runs to 15 residues. Germline V gene data show CDR1 as MGHRA and CDR2 as YSYEKL. V dropped 5 bases and J dropped 3 bases, with 16 bases sitting between them. The CDR3 nucleotides read TGCGCCAGCAGCGGGGGCACGTTAGGGGACTATGGCTACACCTTC. Translating gives CASSGGTLGDYGYTF.

This clone was seen only once. This chain uses TRBV29-1 with TRBJ1-2; tentatively, D is TRBD1 (5 bases). V was shortened by 7 bases and J by 10 bases, with 10 bases between the two germline ends. CDR3 size: 9 residues. Germline loops: CDR1 SQVTM, CDR2 ANQGSEA. CDR3 amino acids: CSAGGDYTF. The CDR3 bases are TGCAGCGCCGGGGGAGACTACACCTTC.

The chain joins TRBV19 to TRBJ1-4, with TRBD1 identical over 7 bases. The CDR3 covers 13 residues. The trim removed 7 bases at V and 3 bases at J, leaving 2 bases unmatched. CDR1 is LNHDA, CDR2 SQIVND, per germline (reference sequence). The CDR3 DNA is TGTGCCAGTATAGGGACAGCTAATGAAAAACTGTTTTTT. Amino acids: CASIGTANEKLFF.

The rearrangement uses TRBV7-3 and TRBJ2-5, with D tentatively TRBD1 (8 bases). The germline V and J ends were trimmed by 1 base and 5 bases, with 11 bases remaining between them. Per the germline V gene, CDR1 is SGHTA and CDR2 is FQGTGA. The CDR3 consists of 14 residues. The CDR3 here is CASSLNRGGETQYF. CDR3 nucleotides: TGTGCCAGCAGCTTAAACAGGGGGGGGGAGACCCAGTACTTC.

V gene TRBV30 combines with J gene TRBJ1-5; no reliable D call. The length of the CDR3 is 13 residues. Germline assignment: CDR1 GTSNPN and CDR2 SVGIG (reference sequence). With 0 bases removed from V and 0 bases from J, the gap between germline ends came to 3 bases. This CDR3 is CAWSVGSNQPQHF. CDR3 sequence (DNA): TGTGCCTGGAGTGTCGGTAGCAATCAGCCCCAGCATTTT. Full variable domain (outside the CDR3, taken from reference TRBV30 and TRBJ1-5): SQTIHQWPATLVQPVGSPLSLECTVEGTSNPNLYWYRQAAGRGLQLLFYSVGIGQISSEVPQNLSASRPQDRQFILSSKKLLLSDSGFYLCAWSVGSNQPQHFGDGTRLSIL.

The V call is TRBV29-1, the J call TRBJ1-5; TRBD1 agrees at 10 bases. V was pared by 5 bases and J by 3 bases, with 7 bases of the junction left unmatched. This CDR3 is built from 15 residues. The germline V gene has CDR1 SQVTM and CDR2 ANQGSEA. This chain's CDR3 is CSVSLGTGANQPQHF. The CDR3 bases are TGCAGCGTTTCCTTGGGGACAGGGGCCAATCAGCCCCAGCATTTT. Full variable domain (missing parts from reference TRBV29-1 and TRBJ1-5): SAVISQKPSRDICQRGTSLTIQCQVDSQVTMMFWYRQQPGQSLTLIATANQGSEATYESGFVIDKFPISRPNLTFSTLTVSNMSPEDSSIYLCSVSLGTGANQPQHFGDGTRLSIL.

This chain joins TRBV5-6 and TRBJ1-1; D is undetermined. V lost 1 base, J lost 0 bases, and 4 bases lay in between. The CDR3 extends over 13 amino acids. Per germline, CDR1 SGHDT and CDR2 YYEEEE. CDR3 DNA sequence: TGTGCCAGCAGCTTGACGGTGAACACTGAAGCTTTCTTT. Its translation is CASSLTVNTEAFF.

The chain joins TRBV5-1 to TRBJ2-7; D is unclear. The CDR3 totals 11 residues. V was clipped by 3 bases and J by 3 bases, with 4 bases between them. CDR1 and CDR2 from the germline V gene are SGHRS and YFSETQ. The chain's CDR3 is CASSSNYEQYF. CDR3 nucleotide sequence: TGCGCCAGCAGCTCCAACTACGAGCAGTACTTC.

CDR3 in amino acids: CSAPGPDTQYF. The DNA for the CDR3 is TGCAGTGCCCCGGGTCCAGATACGCAGTATTTT. The V gene is TRBV20-1, the J gene TRBJ2-3, with D hard to call. The CDR3 runs 11 residues. V gave up 6 bases and J gave up 4 bases, with 8 bases separating them. Germline V gene data show CDR1 as DFQATT and CDR2 as SNEGSKA (reference sequence).

The chain links TRBV10-3 to TRBJ2-7; TRBD1 agrees at 8 bases. Germline CDR1 reads ENHRY; CDR2 reads SYGVKD. The J segment lost 4 bases and the V segment lost 6 bases, leaving 11 bases of the junction unmatched. CDR3 length: 15 amino acids. Written as DNA, the CDR3 is TGTGCCATCAGCAGCACAGGGGGAAATCTGTACGAGCAGTACTTC. Its protein is CAISSTGGNLYEQYF.

The chain links TRBV7-6 to TRBJ1-3; 7 bases map to TRBD1. The V gene end was trimmed by 1 base and the J gene end by 0 bases; junction bases not matched to a gene: 9. The V gene's germline CDR1 is SGHVS and CDR2 FNYEAQ. The CDR3 runs 18 residues. The CDR3 sequence is CASSLETGTASSGNTIYF. The CDR3 region has the DNA TGTGCCAGCAGCTTAGAGACCGGGACAGCCTCCTCTGGAAACACCATATATTTT.

CDR3 in amino acids: CASSVLSGRGYNEQFF. For the CDR3, the DNA is TGTGCCAGCAGCGTCCTTAGCGGGAGAGGCTACAATGAGCAGTTCTTC. The chain uses TRBV9 and TRBJ2-1, with TRBD2 matching 9 bases. V shed 2 bases and J 3 bases; nucleotides not matched to a gene: 6. The V gene's germline CDR1 is SGDLS and CDR2 YYNGEE. The CDR3 is made up of 16 amino acids.

The chain uses TRBV2 and TRBJ1-2; possibly TRBD1 for D (5 bases). Germline CDR1 and CDR2: SNHLY and FYNNEI. V lost 6 bases and J lost 3, with 23 bases in between. The CDR3 is 17 amino acids. The CDR3: CASSADRGEAADYGYTF. The DNA for the CDR3 is TGTGCCAGCAGCGCAGATCGGGGGGAGGCGGCCGACTATGGCTACACCTTC.

CDR3 nucleotide sequence: TGTGCCAGTAGAGGCCACCCGGGACAGGGTGGCACTGAAGCTTTCTTT. As protein: CASRGHPGQGGTEAFF. This chain connects TRBV19 to TRBJ1-1, with TRBD1 identical over 9 bases. Trimming took 6 bases from V and 4 from J; bases not matched to a gene: 12. The CDR3 is 16 residues long. Germline V gene lookup returns CDR1 LNHDA and CDR2 SQIVND (reference sequence).

The rearrangement uses TRBV23-1 and TRBJ1-1; no clear D gene. TRBV23-1 is identified as an open reading frame with a role that is uncertain. The V gene lost 4 bases and the J gene lost 6 bases, with 9 bases spanning the gap. The CDR3 extends over 12 amino acids. CDR3 DNA sequence: TGCGCCAGCAGTCCATCCGGGGCTGAAGCTTTCTTT. Translating it yields CASSPSGAEAFF.

The chain has TRBV14 and TRBJ1-2; TRBD1 is a possible D gene (5 bases). The germline gives CDR1 SGHDN, CDR2 FVKESK. CDR3 length equals 18 residues. The V and J ends lost 1 base and 0 bases respectively, with 18 bases between them. The CDR3 spells CASSQGWQGGSANYGYTF. The CDR3 DNA reads TGTGCCAGCAGCCAAGGGTGGCAGGGCGGCTCTGCTAACTATGGCTACACCTTC.

CDR3: CASSVEGGQENTEAFF. CDR3 nucleotide sequence: TGTGCCAGCAGCGTAGAGGGGGGACAGGAGAACACTGAAGCTTTCTTT. The rearrangement links TRBV9 to TRBJ1-1; 8 bases align to TRBD1. The CDR3 contains 16 residues. The germline V gene has CDR1 SGDLS and CDR2 YYNGEE. J gave up 1 base and V 0 bases, and 5 bases lay outside the gene matches.

The rearrangement uses TRBV7-9 and TRBJ2-1; weak D call: TRBD1 (6 bases). This CDR3 spans 15 amino acids. The germline CDR1 and CDR2 sequences are SEHNR and FQNEAQ (reference sequence). The V end was cut by 2 bases, the J end by 0 bases, with 8 bases between. The CDR3 bases are TGTGCCAGCAGCTTAAGGGGGAGCTCCTACAATGAGCAGTTCTTC. This encodes CASSLRGSSYNEQFF. The full variable domain, completed using reference TRBV7-9 and TRBJ2-1, is DTGVSQNPRHKITKRGQNVTFRCDPISEHNRLYWYRQTLGQGPEFLTYFQNEAQLEKSRLLSDRFSAERPKGSFSTLEIQRTEQGDSAMYLCASSLRGSSYNEQFFGPGTRLTVL.

The chain links TRBV27 to TRBJ1-5, with 10 bases identical to TRBD1. Germline V gene lookup returns CDR1 MNHEY and CDR2 SMNVEV (reference sequence). V dropped 3 bases and J dropped 5; count of bases not matched to a gene: 4. CDR3 length equals 15 residues. CDR3 sequence (DNA): TGTGCCAGCAGTTTTATGGGACAGGGGTATCAGCCCCAGCATTTT. Its translation is CASSFMGQGYQPQHF.

The V gene is TRBV19, the J gene TRBJ2-7; 11 bases align to TRBD1. Germline trimming cut 9 bases from V and 3 bases from J; bases unmatched to any gene: 4. CDR3 length: 13 amino acids. Per the germline V gene, CDR1 is LNHDA and CDR2 is SQIVND (reference sequence). CDR3 protein: CASRGTGGYEQYF. CDR3 DNA: TGTGCCAGCAGGGGGACAGGGGGCTACGAGCAGTACTTC.

The chain is built from TRBV2 and TRBJ2-7, with a tentative D call TRBD1 (6 bases). Trimming removed 7 bases at V and 4 bases at J, with 14 bases between. The CDR3 is 13 amino acids. Germline V gene lookup returns CDR1 SNHLY and CDR2 FYNNEI. The CDR3 loop reads CASKLGGAYEQYF. The CDR3 nucleotides are TGTGCCAGCAAGTTAGGGGGTGCGTACGAGCAGTACTTC.

This chain connects TRBV27 to TRBJ2-3, with TRBD1 matching 7 bases. This CDR3 contains 13 residues. J gave up 4 bases and V 6 bases, and 4 bases lay outside the gene matches. Germline V gene sequence: CDR1 MNHEY, CDR2 SMNVEV (reference sequence). The CDR3 coding sequence is TGTGCCAGCAGCCGGACAGGACCAGATACGCAGTATTTT. Protein product: CASSRTGPDTQYF.

The rearrangement uses TRBV29-1 and TRBJ2-7, with unresolved D. Germline V gene lookup returns CDR1 SQVTM and CDR2 ANQGSEA. V lost 4 bases to trimming and J lost 4 bases, with 8 bases between them. The CDR3 is 11 amino acids. CDR3 bases: TGCAGCGTTGTAGTGGAGTACGAGCAGTACTTC. This codes for CSVVVEYEQYF.

The V call is TRBV7-9, the J call TRBJ2-7; possibly TRBD1 for D (7 bases). This CDR3 spans 15 amino acids. Trimming removed 3 bases from V and 3 bases from J, with 15 bases in between. CDR1 SEHNR and CDR2 FQNEAQ come from the germline V gene (reference sequence). The CDR3 spells CASSLDGGQYYEQYF. The CDR3 DNA reads TGTGCCAGCAGCTTGGACGGGGGACAGTACTACGAGCAGTACTTC. The variable domain in full, completed from reference TRBV7-9 and TRBJ2-7, reads DTGVSQNPRHKITKRGQNVTFRCDPISEHNRLYWYRQTLGQGPEFLTYFQNEAQLEKSRLLSDRFSAERPKGSFSTLEIQRTEQGDSAMYLCASSLDGGQYYEQYFGPGTRLTVT.

This clone was recorded once. The chain is built from TRBV30 and TRBJ2-7; TRBD1 matches 8 bases. The CDR3 contains 15 residues. Per the germline V gene, CDR1 is GTSNPN and CDR2 is SVGIG (reference sequence). The J segment lost 4 bases and the V segment lost 3 bases, leaving 11 bases of the junction unmatched. Written as DNA, the CDR3 is TGTGCCTGGAGAGCTTTTCAGGGGGCTGGTTACGAGCAGTACTTC. It specifies CAWRAFQGAGYEQYF.

This chain connects TRBV5-1 to TRBJ2-1; 9 bases are a match to TRBD1. V lost 0 bases, J lost 7 bases, and 2 bases stayed unmatched. Germline V gene data show CDR1 as SGHRS and CDR2 as YFSETQ. This CDR3 comprises 14 residues. Written as DNA, the CDR3 is TGCGCCAGCAGCTTGGTACAGGGGGCTAATGAGCAGTTCTTC. It translates to CASSLVQGANEQFF.